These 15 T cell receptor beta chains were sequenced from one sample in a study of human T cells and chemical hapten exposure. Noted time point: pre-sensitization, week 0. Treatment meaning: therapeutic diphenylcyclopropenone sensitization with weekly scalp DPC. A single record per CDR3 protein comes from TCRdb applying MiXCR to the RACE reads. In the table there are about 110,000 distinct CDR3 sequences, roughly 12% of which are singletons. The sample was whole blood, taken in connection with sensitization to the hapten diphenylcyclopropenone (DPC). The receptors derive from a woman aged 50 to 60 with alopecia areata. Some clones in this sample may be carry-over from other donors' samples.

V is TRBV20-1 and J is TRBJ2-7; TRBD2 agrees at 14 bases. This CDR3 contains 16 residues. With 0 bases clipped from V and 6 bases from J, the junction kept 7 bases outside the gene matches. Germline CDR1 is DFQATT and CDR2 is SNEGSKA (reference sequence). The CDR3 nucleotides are TGCAGTGCTAGAGATCCGGGACTAGCGGGAGAAAGCGAGCAGTACTTC. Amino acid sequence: CSARDPGLAGESEQYF.

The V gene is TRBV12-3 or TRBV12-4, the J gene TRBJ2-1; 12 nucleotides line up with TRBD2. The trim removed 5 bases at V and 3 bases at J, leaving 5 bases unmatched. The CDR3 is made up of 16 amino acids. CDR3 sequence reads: CASSPTSGSLYNEQFF. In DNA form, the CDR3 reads TGTGCCAGCAGTCCGACTAGCGGGAGCCTCTACAATGAGCAGTTCTTC.

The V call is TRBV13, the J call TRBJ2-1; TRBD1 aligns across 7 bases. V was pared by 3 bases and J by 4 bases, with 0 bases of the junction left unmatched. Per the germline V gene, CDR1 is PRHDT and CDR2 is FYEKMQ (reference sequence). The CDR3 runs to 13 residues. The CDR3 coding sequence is TGTGCCAGCAGCTTGACAGGGTACAATGAGCAGTTCTTC. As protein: CASSLTGYNEQFF.

The CDR3 DNA is TGCGCCAGCACTCCGCGGGCAAACACCGGGGAGCTGTTTTTT. Protein: CASTPRANTGELFF. The rearrangement uses TRBV5-1 and TRBJ2-2, with D perhaps TRBD2 (5 bases). Germline CDR1 and CDR2: SGHRS and YFSETQ. The CDR3 runs 14 residues. Trimming shortened V by 6 bases and J by 2 bases, and 11 bases separated the two germline ends.

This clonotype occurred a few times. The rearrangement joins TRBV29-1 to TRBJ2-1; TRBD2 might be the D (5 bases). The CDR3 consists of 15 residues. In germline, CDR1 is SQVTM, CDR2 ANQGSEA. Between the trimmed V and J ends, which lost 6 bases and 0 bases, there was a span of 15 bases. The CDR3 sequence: CSVETDFSSYNEQFF. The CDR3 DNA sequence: TGCAGCGTCGAGACGGACTTCAGCTCCTACAATGAGCAGTTCTTC.

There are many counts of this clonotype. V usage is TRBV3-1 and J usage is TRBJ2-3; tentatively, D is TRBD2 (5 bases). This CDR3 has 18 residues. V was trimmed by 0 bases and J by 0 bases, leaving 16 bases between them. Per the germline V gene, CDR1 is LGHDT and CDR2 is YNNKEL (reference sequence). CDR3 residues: CASSQDLWSGSSTDTQYF. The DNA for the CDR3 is TGTGCCAGCAGCCAAGATCTTTGGAGCGGTAGTAGCACAGATACGCAGTATTTT.

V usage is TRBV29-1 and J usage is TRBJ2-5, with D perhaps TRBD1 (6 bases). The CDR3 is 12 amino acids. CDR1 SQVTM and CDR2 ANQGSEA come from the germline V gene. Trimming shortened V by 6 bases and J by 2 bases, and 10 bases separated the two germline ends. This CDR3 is CSVRTEQETQYF. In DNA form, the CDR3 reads TGCAGCGTGCGGACAGAACAAGAGACCCAGTACTTC.

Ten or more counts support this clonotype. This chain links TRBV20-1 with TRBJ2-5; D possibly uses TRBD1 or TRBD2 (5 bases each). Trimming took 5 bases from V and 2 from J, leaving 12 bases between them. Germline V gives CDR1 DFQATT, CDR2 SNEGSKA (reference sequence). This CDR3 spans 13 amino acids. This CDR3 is CSAGGPTQETQYF. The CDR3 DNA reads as TGCAGTGCTGGGGGACCGACGCAAGAGACCCAGTACTTC.

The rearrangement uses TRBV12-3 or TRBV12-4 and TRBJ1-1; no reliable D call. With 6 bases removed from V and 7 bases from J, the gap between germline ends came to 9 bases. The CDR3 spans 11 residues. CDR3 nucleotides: TGTGCCAGCAGCCCGGGAGTTGAAGCTTTCTTT. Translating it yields CASSPGVEAFF.

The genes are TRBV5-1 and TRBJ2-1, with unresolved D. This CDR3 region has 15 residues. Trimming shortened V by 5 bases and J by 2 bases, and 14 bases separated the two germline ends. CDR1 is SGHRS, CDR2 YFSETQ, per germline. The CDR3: CASRLTKGTYNEQFF. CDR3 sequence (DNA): TGCGCCAGCAGGCTCACAAAGGGCACCTACAATGAGCAGTTCTTC.

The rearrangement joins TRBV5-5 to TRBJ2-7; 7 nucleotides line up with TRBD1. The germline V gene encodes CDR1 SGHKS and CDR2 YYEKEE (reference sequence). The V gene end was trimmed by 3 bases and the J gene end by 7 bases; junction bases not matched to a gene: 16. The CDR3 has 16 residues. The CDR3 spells CASSSPAGTDLFEQYF. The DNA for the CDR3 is TGTGCCAGCAGCTCCCCAGCCGGGACAGACCTTTTTGAGCAGTACTTC.

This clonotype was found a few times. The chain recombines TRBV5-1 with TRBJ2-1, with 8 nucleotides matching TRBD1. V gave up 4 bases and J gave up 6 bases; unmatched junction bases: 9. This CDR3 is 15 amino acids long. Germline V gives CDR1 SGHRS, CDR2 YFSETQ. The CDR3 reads CASSPQGDNSNEQFF. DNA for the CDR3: TGCGCCAGCAGCCCACAGGGGGATAATAGCAATGAGCAGTTCTTC. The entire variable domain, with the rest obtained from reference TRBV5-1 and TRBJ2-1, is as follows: KAGVTQTPRYLIKTRGQQVTLSCSPISGHRSVSWYQQTPGQGLQFLFEYFSETQRNKGNFPGRFSGRQFSNSRSEMNVSTLELGDSALYLCASSPQGDNSNEQFFGPGTRLTVL.

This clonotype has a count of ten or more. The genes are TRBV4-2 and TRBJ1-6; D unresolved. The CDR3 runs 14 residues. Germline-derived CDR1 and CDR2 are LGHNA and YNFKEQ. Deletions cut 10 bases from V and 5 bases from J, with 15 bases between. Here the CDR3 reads CATSEPENNSPLHF. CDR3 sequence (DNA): TGTGCCACCTCCGAGCCCGAAAATAATTCACCCCTCCACTTT.

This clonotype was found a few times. The CDR3 coding sequence is TGTGCCAGCTCTCGGACAGGGGGAAACACTGAAGCTTTCTTT. Its translation: CASSRTGGNTEAFF. The rearrangement uses TRBV18 and TRBJ1-1; TRBD1 agrees at 10 bases. Germline CDR1 KGHSH, CDR2 LQKENI. This CDR3 has 14 residues. J lost 2 bases, V lost 6 bases, and 3 bases had no gene match.

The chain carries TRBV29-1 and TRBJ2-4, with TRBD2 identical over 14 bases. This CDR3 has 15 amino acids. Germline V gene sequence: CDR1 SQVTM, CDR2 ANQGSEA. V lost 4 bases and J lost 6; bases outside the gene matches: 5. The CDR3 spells CSVVPGTSGGNIQYF. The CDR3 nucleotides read TGCAGCGTTGTTCCCGGGACTAGCGGGGGAAACATTCAGTACTTC.